A single sample is the source of the 23 T cell receptor beta chains below, sequenced in a study of identical twins. TCRdb recomputed calls from the 5' RACE reads with MiXCR, one row per CDR3 protein. The table includes 500,000 or so distinct CDR3 sequences, 20% to 25% detected once. These data are also associated with another study on T cells expressing NK-cell markers.

Source material: CD4+ T cells sorted from blood. All receptors come from a woman in her late teens or twenties in good health.

This clonotype appeared a few times. The chain employs TRBV20-1 and TRBJ1-1, with D perhaps matching TRBD1 (5 bases). The V gene lost 4 bases and the J gene lost 1 base, with 7 bases spanning the gap. This CDR3 spans 12 amino acids. CDR1 and CDR2 (germline): DFQATT, SNEGSKA (reference sequence). This chain's CDR3 is CSAKRGNTEAFF. The CDR3 DNA sequence: TGCAGTGCTAAGAGGGGGAACACTGAAGCTTTCTTT.

A few counts support this clonotype. The chain joins TRBV6-2 or TRBV6-3 to TRBJ2-5, with TRBD1 matching over 7 bases. The CDR3 is 17 residues long. Germline V CDR1 and CDR2: MNHEY, SVGEGT. J gave up 5 bases and V 2 bases, and 14 bases lay outside the gene matches. The CDR3, as DNA: TGTGCCAGCAGTTACGCCCTTGCCGGGACAGTAAGGGAGACCCAGTACTTC. It translates to CASSYALAGTVRETQYF.

This clonotype was picked up a small number of times. The chain joins TRBV10-3 to TRBJ2-5; D is undetermined. CDR3 size: 13 residues. With 2 bases removed from V and 4 bases from J, the gap between germline ends came to 8 bases. CDR1 is ENHRY and CDR2 is SYGVKD in the germline V gene. CDR3 sequence: CAISERLLETQYF. The CDR3 DNA sequence: TGTGCCATCAGTGAGAGGCTACTAGAGACCCAGTACTTC.

This sequence joins TRBV2 and TRBJ2-6; D unresolved. This CDR3 spans 11 amino acids. Germline lookup yields CDR1 SNHLY and CDR2 FYNNEI. Trimming took 10 bases from V and 4 from J, leaving 5 bases between them. CDR3 DNA: TGTGCCATCCAAGGGGCCAACGTCCTGACTTTC. Translated, it gives CAIQGANVLTF.

V and J are TRBV7-2 and TRBJ2-7; 7 positions match TRBD1. Germline values: CDR1 SGHTA, CDR2 FQGNSA. CDR3 length equals 16 residues. The V segment lost 2 bases and the J segment 2 bases; nucleotides outside the gene matches: 9. The CDR3 here is CASSLLGQVYPYEQYF. DNA of the CDR3: TGTGCCAGCAGCTTATTAGGACAGGTATATCCCTACGAGCAGTACTTC.

The DNA for the CDR3 is TGTGCCAGCAGCTTAAGCGGAGGAATGGGTCAGCCCCAGCATTTT. Translated, it gives CASSLSGGMGQPQHF. V and J are TRBV7-2 and TRBJ1-5; D uncertain. The CDR3 contains 15 residues. The V end was cut by 2 bases, the J end by 6 bases, with 14 bases between. Germline V gene sequence: CDR1 SGHTA, CDR2 FQGNSA.

The sample holds a few counts of this clonotype. This chain uses TRBV12-3 or TRBV12-4 with TRBJ1-6, with 7 bases matching TRBD1. The CDR3 sequence is 15 residues long. Trimming at V came to 5 bases and at J to 6 bases, leaving 7 bases not matched to a gene. In DNA, the CDR3 is TGTGCCAGCAGTATGACAGGGCTCATTAATTCACCCCTCCACTTT. It specifies CASSMTGLINSPLHF.

This clonotype occurred a few times. CDR3 residues: CASRLKAGGHTDTQYF. The DNA of the CDR3 is TGTGCCAGCAGACTCAAAGCGGGAGGCCACACAGATACGCAGTATTTT. The rearrangement uses TRBV27 and TRBJ2-3, with TRBD2 identical over 9 bases. Trimming removed 6 bases from V and 2 bases from J; junction bases left unmatched: 9. The CDR3 sequence is 16 residues long. Germline lookup yields CDR1 MNHEY and CDR2 SMNVEV (reference sequence).

This clonotype was seen only a few times. The chain uses TRBV20-1 and TRBJ1-4; TRBD1 matches at 8 bases. Looked up from germline, CDR1 is DFQATT and CDR2 is SNEGSKA (reference sequence). There are 13 residues in the CDR3. The J segment lost 8 bases and the V segment lost 7 bases, leaving 9 bases of the junction unmatched. In nucleotides, the CDR3 is TGCAGTGGCCTGGACAGGGCCCGCGAAAAACTGTTTTTT. It translates to CSGLDRAREKLFF.

This chain links TRBV20-1 with TRBJ2-5, with 9 positions matching TRBD1. This CDR3 comprises 15 residues. The V and J ends lost 8 bases and 1 base, in that order; junction bases with no gene match: 11. Germline V gives CDR1 DFQATT, CDR2 SNEGSKA (reference sequence). The CDR3 is CSTTPGTGSQETQYF. The CDR3 DNA reads TGCAGTACTACACCCGGGACAGGGAGCCAAGAGACCCAGTACTTC.

This clonotype was observed a handful of times. This CDR3 reads CASSSRDRGQETQYF. The CDR3 bases are TGTGCCAGCAGCTCCCGGGACAGGGGGCAAGAGACCCAGTACTTC. This chain connects TRBV12-3 or TRBV12-4 to TRBJ2-5; 11 nucleotides align to TRBD1. V was clipped by 6 bases and J by 2 bases; unmatched bases: 5. The CDR3 contains 15 residues.

CDR3: CASSLDLGGGRVTEAFF. CDR3 nucleotides: TGTGCCAGCAGCTTAGATCTGGGTGGAGGCAGGGTAACTGAAGCTTTCTTT. The chain uses TRBV11-2 and TRBJ1-1, with D possibly being TRBD1 (5 bases). The V end lost 0 bases, the J end lost 5 bases, and 19 bases lay between the germline ends. Per the germline V gene, CDR1 is SGHAT and CDR2 is FQNNGV. This CDR3 is built from 17 residues.

This clonotype has more than one count but fewer than ten. The J gene is TRBJ2-3, the V gene TRBV6-5; D perhaps matches TRBD2 (6 bases). CDR1 and CDR2 from the germline V gene are MNHEY and SVGAGI. The CDR3 sequence is 14 residues long. The V and J ends lost 2 bases and 8 bases respectively, with 14 bases between them. CDR3 in amino acids: CASSYAAGSVTQYF. In nucleotides, the CDR3 is TGTGCCAGCAGTTACGCGGCGGGGTCGGTTACGCAGTATTTT.

In this sample, this clonotype turned up a few times. The genes are TRBV6-1 and TRBJ1-6; 8 bases are shared with TRBD1. The trim removed 6 bases at V and 9 bases at J, leaving 16 bases unmatched. This CDR3 region has 17 residues. Germline CDR1 is MNHNS and CDR2 is SASEGT. This CDR3 reads CASSRYAVQGVASPLHF. The CDR3 nucleotides are TGTGCCAGCAGCCGCTACGCCGTACAGGGGGTGGCTTCACCCCTCCACTTT.

This chain connects TRBV9 to TRBJ2-1; TRBD2 matches 7 bases. The trim removed 3 bases at V and 2 bases at J, leaving 8 bases unmatched. CDR3 length: 16 amino acids. The germline CDR1 and CDR2 sequences are SGDLS and YYNGEE. The CDR3 region is CASSGTLAVPYNEQFF. The DNA for the CDR3 is TGTGCCAGCAGCGGGACCCTAGCGGTGCCCTACAATGAGCAGTTCTTC. Full variable domain (remainder filled in from reference TRBV9 and TRBJ2-1): DSGVTQTPKHLITATGQRVTLRCSPRSGDLSVYWYQQSLDQGLQFLIQYYNGEERAKGNILERFSAQQFPDLHSELNLSSLELGDSALYFCASSGTLAVPYNEQFFGPGTRLTVL.

V usage is TRBV4-1 and J usage is TRBJ2-1; TRBD2 matches 10 bases. The CDR3 sequence is 19 residues long. Per the germline V gene, CDR1 is MGHRA and CDR2 is YSYEKL. V was pared by 3 bases and J by 0 bases, with 11 bases of the junction left unmatched. The CDR3 is CASSHVTSGTFSSYNEQFF. The CDR3 DNA reads as TGCGCCAGCAGCCATGTTACTAGCGGGACTTTCAGCTCCTACAATGAGCAGTTCTTC.

This clonotype showed up many times. Here the CDR3 DNA reads TGTGCCAGCTCATCGGACCTTTACGAGCAGTACTTC. This encodes CASSSDLYEQYF. The chain recombines TRBV18 with TRBJ2-7; the D is unclear. Germline V gives CDR1 KGHSH, CDR2 LQKENI. Trimming took off 5 bases at V and 4 bases at J, with 9 bases between the two ends. This CDR3 is 12 amino acids long.

This clonotype was seen only a few times. In DNA form, the CDR3 reads TGCGCCAGCAGCTTACGCCCCGGAGAGACCCAGTACTTC. It encodes CASSLRPGETQYF. The V call is TRBV5-1, the J call TRBJ2-5; D gene uncertain. V dropped 2 bases and J dropped 4 bases, with 9 bases sitting between them. The CDR3 is 13 residues long. The V gene's germline CDR1 is SGHRS and CDR2 YFSETQ.

The genes are TRBV7-2 and TRBJ2-7, with D tentatively TRBD2 (5 bases). The CDR3 length is 14 residues. V was pared by 7 bases and J by 2 bases, with 15 bases between. Germline V gives CDR1 SGHTA, CDR2 FQGNSA. Written as DNA, the CDR3 is TGTGCCAGCACTGTCCCCGGGATTACCTACGAGCAGTACTTC. Its protein is CASTVPGITYEQYF. Variable domain in full (rest from reference TRBV7-2 and TRBJ2-7): GAGVSQSPSNKVTEKGKDVELRCDPISGHTALYWYRQSLGQGLEFLIYFQGNSAPDKSGLPSDRFSAERTGGSVSTLTIQRTQQEDSAVYLCASTVPGITYEQYFGPGTRLTVT.

This clonotype was seen a few times. This rearrangement joins TRBV12-3 or TRBV12-4 to TRBJ1-1; D may be TRBD1 (5 bases). Trimming took 6 bases from V and 0 from J, leaving 14 bases between them. The CDR3 is 15 residues long. The CDR3, as DNA: TGTGCCAGCAGCCCCGCCGGGGCCTTGAACACTGAAGCTTTCTTT. Amino acids: CASSPAGALNTEAFF.

This clonotype was seen a few times. Compared with germline, one end of the junction differs, possibly owing to a read error. The chain has TRBV7-9 and TRBJ1-1; 7 bases are shared with TRBD1. Germline-derived CDR1 and CDR2 are SEHNR and FQNEAQ (reference sequence). The CDR3 is 12 amino acids. CDR3 in DNA: TGTGCCAGCAGTCTATCCGGGACAGCGGAAGTCTTT. It translates to CASSLSGTAEVF.

This chain joins TRBV19 and TRBJ1-1; D may be TRBD1 (5 bases). The germline CDR1 and CDR2 sequences are LNHDA and SQIVND (reference sequence). The V and J ends lost 3 bases and 7 bases respectively, with 21 bases between them. The CDR3 has 16 amino acids. The CDR3 protein is CASSMGPDRLLLEAFF. The CDR3 DNA reads TGTGCCAGTAGTATGGGCCCCGACAGACTACTACTTGAAGCTTTCTTT. Full variable domain (remainder filled in from reference TRBV19 and TRBJ1-1): DGGITQSPKYLFRKEGQNVTLSCEQNLNHDAMYWYRQDPGQGLRLIYYSQIVNDFQKGDIAEGYSVSREKKESFPLTVTSAQKNPTAFYLCASSMGPDRLLLEAFFGQGTRLTVV.

This clonotype has only a few counts. The chain couples TRBV5-1 to TRBJ2-1; D is possibly TRBD2 (6 bases). Germline CDR1 SGHRS, CDR2 YFSETQ. The ends were cut back, 5 bases at V and 0 bases at J, with 15 bases in the middle. CDR3 length: 16 residues. CDR3 bases: TGCGCCAGCAGAACGGCGGGCGGGATCTCCTACAATGAGCAGTTCTTC. This codes for CASRTAGGISYNEQFF.